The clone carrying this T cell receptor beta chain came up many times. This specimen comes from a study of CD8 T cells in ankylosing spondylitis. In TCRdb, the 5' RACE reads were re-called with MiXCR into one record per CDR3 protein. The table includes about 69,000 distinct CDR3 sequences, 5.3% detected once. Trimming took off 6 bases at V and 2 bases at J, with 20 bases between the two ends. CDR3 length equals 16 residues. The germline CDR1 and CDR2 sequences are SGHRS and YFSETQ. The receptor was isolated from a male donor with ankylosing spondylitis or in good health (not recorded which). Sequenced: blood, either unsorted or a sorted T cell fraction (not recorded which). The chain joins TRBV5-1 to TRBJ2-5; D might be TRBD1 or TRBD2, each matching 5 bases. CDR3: CASTESRDRGQETQYF. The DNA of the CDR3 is TGCGCCAGCACCGAATCCAGGGACCGGGGACAAGAGACCCAGTACTTC.